This T cell receptor beta chain derives from a study of blood T cell repertoires in COVID-19. For the study at large: Sites in the United States, Italy and Spain provided acute and convalescent COVID-19 samples. Sources were T cells, B-cell-depleted T cells, or PBMCs; the material itself was cDNA or gDNA.

Trimming removed 4 bases from V and 1 base from J, with 13 bases in between. CDR3 size: 15 residues. Germline V lookup: CDR1 SGHDN, CDR2 FVKESK. As handled by the study authors: Researchers report that nucleated cell counts were estimated from reference gene primer amplification. TCRdb's copy holds only in-frame clones and misses some; the assay was immunoSEQ multiplex PCR. For V, J and clone size, that table is used; D and trimming come from the DNA. In the table there are 120,000 or so clones, roughly four fifths of which are singletons. This chain links TRBV14 with TRBJ1-2; D is perhaps TRBD1 (6 bases). Sequenced material: peripheral blood. The receptor's source is a woman in her 50s with acute or convalescent COVID-19. CDR3: CASSLGQKRNYGYTF. The CDR3 region has the DNA TGTGCCAGCAGCCTCGGACAGAAGCGTAACTATGGCTACACCTTC.